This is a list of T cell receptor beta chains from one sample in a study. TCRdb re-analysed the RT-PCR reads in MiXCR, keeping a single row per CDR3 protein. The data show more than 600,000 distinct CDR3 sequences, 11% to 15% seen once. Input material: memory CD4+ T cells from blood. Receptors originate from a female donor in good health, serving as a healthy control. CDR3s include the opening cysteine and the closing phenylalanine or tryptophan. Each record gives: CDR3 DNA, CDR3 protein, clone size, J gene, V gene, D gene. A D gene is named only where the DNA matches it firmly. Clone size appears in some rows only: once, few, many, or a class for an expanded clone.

DNA: TGTGCCAGCAGCGTAGCGCGGGGTTTGAATGGCTACACCTTC
CDR3: CASSVARGLNGYTF
size: few
J: TRBJ1-2
V: TRBV9
D: .

DNA: TGTGCCAGCAGCCTTACAGGGGTCGGTGGGGCCAACGTCCTGACTTTC
CDR3: CASSLTGVGGANVLTF
size: many
J: TRBJ2-6
V: TRBV7-3
D: TRBD1

DNA: TGTGCCAGCAGGGAACAGGGAAAGGATTCACCCCTCCACTTT
CDR3: CASREQGKDSPLHF
size: many
J: TRBJ1-6
V: TRBV6-4
D: .

DNA: TGCGCCAGCAGCCCCCTCGGGGTGTCTAGCGTAGACACCGGGGAGCTGTTTTTT
CDR3: CASSPLGVSSVDTGELFF
size: .
J: TRBJ2-2
V: TRBV4-3
D: .

DNA: TGCAGTGCTAGGCGACTAGCGGGGGACTACAATGAGCAGTTCTTC
CDR3: CSARRLAGDYNEQFF
size: .
J: TRBJ2-1
V: TRBV20-1
D: TRBD2

DNA: TGTGCCAGCAGCCCGGGGCTCGCGTACCAAGAGACCCAGTACTTC
CDR3: CASSPGLAYQETQYF
size: .
J: TRBJ2-5
V: TRBV7-2
D: .

DNA: TGTGCCAGCAGCCAAGAAGGGTCAGCCGTCTGGGAGACCCAGTACTTC
CDR3: CASSQEGSAVWETQYF
size: few
J: TRBJ2-5
V: TRBV4-2
D: .

DNA: TGTGCCATCAGTGAAGGACTAGCAGCAAATACGCAGTATTTT
CDR3: CAISEGLAANTQYF
size: many
J: TRBJ2-3
V: TRBV10-3
D: TRBD2

DNA: TGTGCCTGGAGTCAGATGAGGGATCAGCCCCAGCATTTT
CDR3: CAWSQMRDQPQHF
size: .
J: TRBJ1-5
V: TRBV30
D: .

DNA: TGTGCCAGCAGTCCGCTGAGTGAAGACACCGGGGAGCTGTTTTTT
CDR3: CASSPLSEDTGELFF
size: .
J: TRBJ2-2
V: TRBV28
D: .

DNA: TGCAGTGCTAGCCCCACTAGCGGACAACCGACCGCTTCCTACGAGCAGTACTTC
CDR3: CSASPTSGQPTASYEQYF
size: .
J: TRBJ2-7
V: TRBV20-1
D: TRBD2

DNA: TGCAGTGCTAGAGTGGCGGGTCTAGCCAAAAACATTCAGTACTTC
CDR3: CSARVAGLAKNIQYF
size: many
J: TRBJ2-4
V: TRBV20-1
D: .

DNA: TGTGCCAGCAGCCAGCAAGGGGGGGCTAACTATGGCTACACCTTC
CDR3: CASSQQGGANYGYTF
size: .
J: TRBJ1-2
V: TRBV7-9
D: .

DNA: TGTGCCAGCAGCTTAGCCCTGGGAAACACCATATATTTT
CDR3: CASSLALGNTIYF
size: few
J: TRBJ1-3
V: TRBV11-2
D: .